These 6 T cell receptor beta chains were all obtained from the same sample, sequenced in a study of CD8 T cells in ankylosing spondylitis. TCRdb processed the 5' RACE reads anew with MiXCR; each CDR3 protein has one entry. This table has fewer than 80,000 distinct CDR3 sequences, approximately 5% appearing once. The sequencing sample was made of blood, either unsorted or a sorted T cell fraction (not recorded which). These receptor sequences come from a male donor with ankylosing spondylitis or in good health (not recorded which).

In its sample, this clonotype was seen many times. V is TRBV27 and J is TRBJ1-3; D might be TRBD1 (5 bases). The V and J ends lost 5 bases and 0 bases respectively, with 8 bases between them. From germline, CDR1 is MNHEY and CDR2 SMNVEV (reference sequence). This CDR3 has 14 amino acids. In nucleotides, the CDR3 is TGTGCCAGCAGTCCAGGGACCTCTGGAAACACCATATATTTT. It is translated as CASSPGTSGNTIYF.

This clonotype occurred many times. The gene calls are TRBV10-3 and TRBJ2-7, with TRBD1 matching 12 bases. The CDR3 contains 14 residues. Germline-derived CDR1 and CDR2 are ENHRY and SYGVKD. V trimming: 6 bases; J trimming: 4 bases; junction bases outside the gene matches: 4. The CDR3 is CAIRGTGGRYEQYF. CDR3 nucleotides: TGTGCCATCAGAGGGACAGGGGGCAGGTACGAGCAGTACTTC.

In this sample, this clonotype turned up many times. The V gene is TRBV3-1, the J gene TRBJ1-1, with 7 bases aligning to TRBD1. Germline V lookup: CDR1 LGHDT, CDR2 YNNKEL (reference sequence). The length of the CDR3 is 15 residues. Unmatched junction bases numbered 4, after V lost 3 bases and J lost 0 bases. CDR3 bases: TGTGCCAGCAGCCAGGCGACAGGGCTGAACACTGAAGCTTTCTTT. It encodes CASSQATGLNTEAFF.

This clonotype was observed at least ten times. This sequence joins TRBV16 and TRBJ1-3; TRBD1 aligns across 7 bases. The CDR3 contains 18 residues. V was pared by 1 base and J by 0 bases, with 9 bases of the junction left unmatched. Per germline, CDR1 KGHSY and CDR2 FQNENV. CDR3 DNA: TGTGCCAGCAGCCAATATCGGACAGGAGGACGCTCTGGAAACACCATATATTTT. Translation gives CASSQYRTGGRSGNTIYF. Full variable domain (outside the CDR3, taken from reference TRBV16 and TRBJ1-3): GEEVAQTPKHLVRGEGQKAKLYCAPIKGHSYVFWYQQVLKNEFKFLISFQNENVFDETGMPKERFSAKCLPNSPCSLEIQATKLEDSAVYFCASSQYRTGGRSGNTIYFGEGSWLTVV.

The sample holds many counts of this clonotype. The rearrangement links TRBV7-8 to TRBJ1-5, with D unresolved. Germline V gene data show CDR1 as SGHVS and CDR2 as FQNEAQ. Trimming took off 1 base at V and 2 bases at J, with 12 bases between the two ends. This CDR3 is 16 amino acids long. CDR3 sequence (DNA): TGTGCCAGCAGCTTAGGAGGAGACCGGCGCAATCAGCCCCAGCATTTT. Its translation: CASSLGGDRRNQPQHF.

In its sample, this clonotype was seen many times. The gene calls are TRBV6-1 and TRBJ1-1; TRBD1 aligns across 7 bases. Germline CDR1 MNHNS, CDR2 SASEGT. CDR3 length equals 13 residues. J lost 3 bases, V lost 7 bases, and 5 bases had no gene match. DNA of the CDR3: TGTGCCAGCACTGTAACAGGGGACACTGAAGCTTTCTTT. This translates into CASTVTGDTEAFF.